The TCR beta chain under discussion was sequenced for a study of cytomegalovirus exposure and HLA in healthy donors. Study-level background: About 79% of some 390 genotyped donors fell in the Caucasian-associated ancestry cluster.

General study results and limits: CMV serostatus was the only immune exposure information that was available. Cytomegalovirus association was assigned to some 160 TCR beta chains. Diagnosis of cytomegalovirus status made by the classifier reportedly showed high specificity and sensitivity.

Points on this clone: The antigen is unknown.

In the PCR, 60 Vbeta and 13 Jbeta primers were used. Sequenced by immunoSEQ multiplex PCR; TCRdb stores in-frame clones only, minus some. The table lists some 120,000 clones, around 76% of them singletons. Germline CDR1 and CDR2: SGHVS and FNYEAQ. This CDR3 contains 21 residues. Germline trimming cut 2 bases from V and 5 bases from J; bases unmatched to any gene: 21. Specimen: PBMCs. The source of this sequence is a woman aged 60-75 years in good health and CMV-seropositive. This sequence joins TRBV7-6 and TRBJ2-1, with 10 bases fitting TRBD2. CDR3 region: CASSLPHAGTSARGPNNEQFF. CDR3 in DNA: TGTGCCAGCAGCTTACCACACGCCGGGACTAGCGCTCGAGGGCCTAACAATGAGCAGTTCTTC.